A single sample is the source of the 30 T cell receptor beta chains below, sequenced in a study of CD8+CD57+ T cells in acquired aplastic anemia. Genomic DNA acted as the template from which TCR beta VDJ combination and CDR3 sequence profiling were carried out. From the reads, TCRdb called clonotypes with MiXCR, one entry per CDR3 protein. The data show 190,000 or so distinct CDR3 sequences, around 60% seen once. Sequences were obtained from sorted CD4+, CD8+, or CD8+CD57+ T cells (not recorded which) from PBMCs. Receptors were obtained from a human donor in good health.

In its sample, this clonotype ranks as medium-sized. The gene calls are TRBV20-1 and TRBJ2-1; D might be TRBD1 or TRBD2, each matching 5 bases. V was trimmed by 5 bases and J by 0 bases, leaving 14 bases between them. The CDR3 has 15 residues. The germline CDR1 and CDR2 sequences are DFQATT and SNEGSKA (reference sequence). The CDR3 loop reads CSASNPGSSYNEQFF. CDR3 DNA sequence: TGCAGTGCTTCTAACCCAGGGAGCTCCTACAATGAGCAGTTCTTC.

The CDR3 reads CASSLGGMEKLFF. The CDR3 DNA is TGTGCCAGCAGTTTGGGGGGGATGGAAAAACTGTTTTTT. The rearrangement joins TRBV12-3 or TRBV12-4 to TRBJ1-4; a weak D match, TRBD1 (5 bases). Trimming removed 3 bases at V and 8 bases at J, with 10 bases between. This CDR3 region has 13 residues.

The V gene is TRBV30, the J gene TRBJ2-5, with TRBD2 matching 8 bases. Trimming at V came to 4 bases and at J to 2 bases, leaving 12 bases not matched to a gene. The CDR3 sequence is 16 residues long. CDR1 GTSNPN and CDR2 SVGIG come from the germline V gene (reference sequence). CDR3 DNA sequence: TGTGCCTGGAAATGGGGGGCTAGCGGGCTACAAGAGACCCAGTACTTC. Translated, it gives CAWKWGASGLQETQYF.

CDR3 sequence (DNA): TGTGCCAGCAGCTTGTACGAGGGGACAGGGAGTTACGAGCAGTACTTC. Protein: CASSLYEGTGSYEQYF. The rearrangement uses TRBV7-9 and TRBJ2-7; 9 bases fit TRBD1. The J segment lost 4 bases and the V segment lost 3 bases, leaving 10 bases of the junction unmatched. CDR3 length: 16 amino acids. Germline V gives CDR1 SEHNR, CDR2 FQNEAQ (reference sequence). Using reference TRBV7-9 and TRBJ2-7 for the parts outside the CDR3, the full variable domain is DTGVSQNPRHKITKRGQNVTFRCDPISEHNRLYWYRQTLGQGPEFLTYFQNEAQLEKSRLLSDRFSAERPKGSFSTLEIQRTEQGDSAMYLCASSLYEGTGSYEQYFGPGTRLTVT.

The genes are TRBV5-1 and TRBJ1-1; D is undetermined. V was pared by 0 bases and J by 4 bases, with 10 bases between. Germline CDR1 and CDR2: SGHRS and YFSETQ. CDR3 length: 14 residues. CDR3 coding DNA: TGCGCCAGCAGCTTGGACGGTCTGGGCACTGAAGCTTTCTTT. Encoded protein: CASSLDGLGTEAFF.

For this clonotype: A read error is likely, as this CDR3 ends without the conserved phenylalanine or tryptophan. The DNA is omitted, as the CDR3 cannot be located on it reliably, and the CDR3 follows TCRdb's listing. The chain recombines TRBV7-9 with TRBJ2-1; TRBD2 is the table's D call, not checked against the DNA. The CDR3 spans 10 residues, counting both ends. The germline CDR1 and CDR2 sequences are SEHNR and FQNEAQ (reference sequence). The CDR3 loop reads CASSLAVGTS.

The chain carries TRBV7-9 and TRBJ1-6; D uncertain. Germline lookup yields CDR1 SEHNR and CDR2 FQNEAQ (reference sequence). The length of the CDR3 is 16 residues. Trimming left V 5 bases short and J 6 bases short, with 17 bases between. CDR3: CASSPTRTLFNSPLHF. The CDR3 DNA is TGTGCCAGCAGCCCTACCCGGACTCTTTTTAATTCACCCCTCCACTTT.

This chain joins TRBV11-1 and TRBJ2-7, with D possibly matching TRBD1 (5 bases). Germline CDR1 is SGHAT and CDR2 is FQDESV (reference sequence). The ends were cut back, 5 bases at V and 4 bases at J, with 12 bases in the middle. The CDR3 has 13 residues. This CDR3 reads CASSRQPGYEQYF. CDR3 DNA: TGTGCCAGCAGCCGCCAGCCAGGGTACGAGCAGTACTTC.

This clonotype was observed at least ten times. The rearrangement uses TRBV6-5 and TRBJ2-7; 7 bases map to TRBD2. V shed 4 bases and J 0 bases; nucleotides not matched to a gene: 6. The CDR3 is made up of 15 amino acids. From germline, CDR1 is MNHEY and CDR2 SVGAGI. Here the CDR3 reads CASSFGRESSYEQYF. CDR3 DNA: TGTGCCAGCAGTTTTGGGCGGGAGAGCTCCTACGAGCAGTACTTC.

The chain employs TRBV9 and TRBJ1-2, with TRBD1 matching 7 bases. Germline lookup yields CDR1 SGDLS and CDR2 YYNGEE. The V segment lost 4 bases and the J segment 1 base; nucleotides outside the gene matches: 7. The CDR3 is 15 amino acids. The DNA for the CDR3 is TGTGCCAGCAGCAAGGAGGGGGCCTATAACTATGGCTACACCTTC. This encodes CASSKEGAYNYGYTF. The whole variable domain, remainder taken from reference TRBV9 and TRBJ1-2, is DSGVTQTPKHLITATGQRVTLRCSPRSGDLSVYWYQQSLDQGLQFLIQYYNGEERAKGNILERFSAQQFPDLHSELNLSSLELGDSALYFCASSKEGAYNYGYTFGSGTRLTVV.

This clonotype was seen ten or more times. The J gene is TRBJ2-7, the V gene TRBV5-8, with a possible D match to TRBD2 (5 bases). Trimming cost V 2 bases and J 0 bases, with 12 bases left between them. CDR3 size: 15 residues. CDR1 SGHTS and CDR2 YDEGEE come from the germline V gene. CDR3 nucleotides: TGTGCCAGCAGCTTCCCCACGGGAACCTCCTACGAGCAGTACTTC. This translates into CASSFPTGTSYEQYF. The full variable domain, with the rest looked up from reference TRBV5-8 and TRBJ2-7, is EAGVTQSPTHLIKTRGQQATLRCSPISGHTSVYWYQQALGLGLQFLLWYDEGEERNRGNFPPRFSGRQFPNYSSELNVNALELEDSALYLCASSFPTGTSYEQYFGPGTRLTVT.

The table lists this clonotype with many counts. The chain links TRBV4-2 to TRBJ1-2, with TRBD1 matching over 7 bases. The junction had 3 bases not matched to a gene; V was cut back by 4 bases and J by 4 bases. Germline V gene sequence: CDR1 LGHNA, CDR2 YNFKEQ. The CDR3 covers 13 residues. DNA of the CDR3: TGTGCCAGCAGCCCAGGGACAGTCTATGGCTACACCTTC. Translation gives CASSPGTVYGYTF.

This rearrangement joins TRBV7-2 to TRBJ2-1; possibly TRBD1 for D (8 bases). V lost 5 bases and J lost 8, with 22 bases in between. The CDR3 length is 16 residues. Looked up from germline, CDR1 is SGHTA and CDR2 is FQGNSA. The CDR3 nucleotides read TGTGCCAGCAGCCAACAGGGGGGGGCGCTTATCTATGAGCAGTTCTTC. This gives the protein CASSQQGGALIYEQFF.

Ten or more counts support this clonotype. J is TRBJ1-5 and V is TRBV6-6; D remains ambiguous. There are 13 residues in the CDR3. The V and J ends lost 6 bases and 7 bases respectively, with 13 bases between them. The germline CDR1 and CDR2 sequences are MNHNY and SVGAGI (reference sequence). The CDR3 nucleotides are TGTGCCAGCAGCCACACCCGGGAGCAGCCCCAGCATTTT. Its translation: CASSHTREQPQHF.

This sequence joins TRBV25-1 and TRBJ1-4; D uncertain. Germline CDR1 is MGHDK and CDR2 is SYGVNS. The CDR3 covers 13 residues. Trimming pared 3 bases from V and 6 bases from J, leaving 8 bases between. In DNA form, the CDR3 reads TGTGCCAGCAGTGAGTGGCGAGATGAAAAACTGTTTTTT. Amino acid sequence: CASSEWRDEKLFF.

The chain links TRBV6-5 to TRBJ1-5; 9 bases are shared with TRBD1. Losses at the gene ends were 5 bases for V and 2 bases for J; bases not matched to a gene: 4. This CDR3 region has 15 residues. CDR1 is MNHEY, CDR2 SVGAGI, per germline. The CDR3, as DNA: TGTGCCAGCAGTACAGGGGGCGAAGGCAATCAGCCCCAGCATTTT. Protein product: CASSTGGEGNQPQHF.

About this clonotype itself: This likely comes from a read error, as the CDR3 has no conserved phenylalanine or tryptophan at its end. The chain couples TRBV7-2 to TRBJ2-7; 7 bases agree with TRBD1. The CDR3 sequence is 13 residues long. The J segment lost 7 bases and the V segment lost 8 bases, leaving 11 bases of the junction unmatched. The germline V gene has CDR1 SGHTA and CDR2 FQGNSA. The DNA for the CDR3 is TGTGCCAGCTCCGGACAGCAACAGGGGGAGCAGTACTCC. This encodes CASSGQQQGEQYS.

This clonotype occurred many times. The genes are TRBV14 and TRBJ2-5; TRBD2 agrees at 9 bases. The CDR3 runs 15 residues. Germline V gene lookup returns CDR1 SGHDN and CDR2 FVKESK. The ends lost 3 bases at V and 5 bases at J; junction bases unmatched: 7. The CDR3 is CASSHNSGSDETQYF. The CDR3 coding sequence is TGTGCCAGCAGCCACAATAGCGGGAGTGACGAGACCCAGTACTTC.

This clonotype was picked up many times. The chain carries TRBV6-1 and TRBJ2-7; D is undetermined. V was pared by 6 bases and J by 3 bases, with 3 bases between. Germline lookup yields CDR1 MNHNS and CDR2 SASEGT. This CDR3 is 10 amino acids long. The CDR3 sequence: CASRLYEQYF. The CDR3 coding sequence is TGTGCCAGCAGACTCTACGAGCAGTACTTC.

The chain carries TRBV5-1 and TRBJ1-2, with D maybe TRBD1 (6 bases). Germline V gene data show CDR1 as SGHRS and CDR2 as YFSETQ. V dropped 5 bases and J dropped 3 bases, with 11 bases sitting between them. The CDR3 loop spans 13 amino acids. The CDR3 here is CASSPGQDYGYTF. CDR3 coding DNA: TGCGCCAGCAGTCCGGGACAAGACTATGGCTACACCTTC.

The chain employs TRBV9 and TRBJ1-1; D unclear. There are 13 residues in the CDR3. CDR1 is SGDLS, CDR2 YYNGEE, per germline. Trimming stripped 0 bases from V and 2 bases from J, with 5 bases between. This CDR3 is CASSVEENTEAFF. The CDR3 nucleotides are TGTGCCAGCAGCGTAGAAGAAAACACTGAAGCTTTCTTT.

The genes are TRBV14 and TRBJ2-4; 12 positions match TRBD2. The CDR3 consists of 16 residues. J lost 2 bases, V lost 5 bases, and 4 bases had no gene match. Germline V gene data show CDR1 as SGHDN and CDR2 as FVKESK. CDR3 in DNA: TGTGCCAGCAGCTCAGGACTAGCGGGATCCAAAAACATTCAGTACTTC. Its protein is CASSSGLAGSKNIQYF.

This clonotype has just a few counts. The junction departs from germline at one end; a sequencing error may be responsible. The rearrangement joins TRBV7-7 to TRBJ2-1; TRBD1 is a possible D gene (6 bases). CDR3 length: 14 amino acids. The germline V gene encodes CDR1 SSHAT and CDR2 FNYEAQ (reference sequence). CDR3 sequence: CASSLMHRANEQFF. The CDR3 nucleotides read TGTGCTAGCAGCCTCATGCACAGGGCGAATGAGCAGTTCTTC.

V gene TRBV2 combines with J gene TRBJ2-2, with D possibly matching TRBD2 (5 bases). This CDR3 contains 16 residues. CDR1 and CDR2 (germline): SNHLY, FYNNEI. The V gene lost 7 bases and the J gene lost 4 bases, with 19 bases spanning the gap. The CDR3 DNA sequence: TGTGCCAGCAAGGGTGAGGGAGCATGGGGCACCGGGGAGCTGTTTTTT. It encodes CASKGEGAWGTGELFF.

The rearrangement uses TRBV29-1 and TRBJ1-4, with a tentative D call TRBD1 (5 bases). Trimming left V 6 bases short and J 7 bases short, with 15 bases between. The CDR3 covers 13 residues. Per the germline V gene, CDR1 is SQVTM and CDR2 is ANQGSEA. The CDR3 loop reads CSVDGGRGEKLFF. CDR3 nucleotides: TGCAGCGTAGATGGGGGAAGGGGTGAAAAACTGTTTTTT.

This clonotype occurred many times. The rearrangement links TRBV9 to TRBJ2-1; no firm D call. The CDR3 covers 13 residues. V shed 3 bases and J shed 3 bases, with 7 bases lying between them. Germline-derived CDR1 and CDR2 are SGDLS and YYNGEE. The CDR3 sequence: CASSASDYNEQFF. The CDR3 bases are TGTGCCAGCAGCGCCTCGGACTACAATGAGCAGTTCTTC.

The chain's CDR3 is CASSSEDRGAGTQYF. The CDR3 DNA reads TGTGCCAGCAGCTCGGAGGACAGGGGGGCCGGGACCCAGTACTTC. V and J are TRBV7-9 and TRBJ2-5; 10 bases line up with TRBD1. Germline V CDR1 and CDR2: SEHNR, FQNEAQ (reference sequence). This CDR3 is 15 amino acids long. Losses at the gene ends were 4 bases for V and 7 bases for J; bases not matched to a gene: 9.

This clonotype has only a few counts. The chain recombines TRBV6-4 with TRBJ2-1; 12 bases align to TRBD2. The CDR3 is 15 amino acids. Looked up from germline, CDR1 is MRHNA and CDR2 is SNTAGT. The V and J ends lost 4 bases and 5 bases, in that order; junction bases with no gene match: 3. CDR3 loop: CASSAGLAGNNEQFF. The CDR3 DNA reads as TGTGCCAGCAGTGCTGGACTAGCGGGAAACAATGAGCAGTTCTTC.

The V call is TRBV29-1, the J call TRBJ2-3; TRBD2 agrees at 11 bases. Trimming cost V 4 bases and J 11 bases; bases outside gene matches: 5. CDR1 is SQVTM and CDR2 is ANQGSEA in the germline V gene. The CDR3 consists of 12 residues. Here the CDR3 DNA reads TGCAGCGTTGTAGCGGGGGGGAATGAGCAGTATTTT. This gives the protein CSVVAGGNEQYF.

The V call is TRBV24-1, the J call TRBJ2-7; TRBD1 is a possible D gene (5 bases). V lost 3 bases, J lost 4 bases, and 12 bases lay in between. CDR3 length: 14 residues. Per germline, CDR1 KGHDR and CDR2 SFDVKD. CDR3 loop: CATSDTIDSYEQYF. Written as DNA, the CDR3 is TGTGCCACCAGTGATACGATCGACAGTTACGAGCAGTACTTC.